This TCR beta chain derives from a study of blood T cells in healthy people across ages. This clonotype was seen a few times. Primed by a sample-barcoded 5' primer and a J-beta primer mix, a second PCR proceeded for 7 to 11 cycles. A single record per CDR3 protein comes from TCRdb applying MiXCR to the 5' RACE reads. The sample has hundreds of thousands of distinct CDR3 sequences; nearly 25% are singletons. V lost 6 bases to trimming and J lost 2 bases; unmatched junction nucleotides: 4. Per the germline V gene, CDR1 is MNHEY and CDR2 is SVGAGI. CDR3 length: 14 residues. The sample was also linked to a second study, of T cells of mothers and their children.

The gene calls are TRBV6-5 and TRBJ1-3, with 7 bases matching TRBD1. Material: blood. The TCR comes from a boy younger than 18 in good health. CDR3 sequence (DNA): TGTGCCAGCAGGGTAACAGGGGCTGGAAACACCATATATTTT. Its protein is CASRVTGAGNTIYF.